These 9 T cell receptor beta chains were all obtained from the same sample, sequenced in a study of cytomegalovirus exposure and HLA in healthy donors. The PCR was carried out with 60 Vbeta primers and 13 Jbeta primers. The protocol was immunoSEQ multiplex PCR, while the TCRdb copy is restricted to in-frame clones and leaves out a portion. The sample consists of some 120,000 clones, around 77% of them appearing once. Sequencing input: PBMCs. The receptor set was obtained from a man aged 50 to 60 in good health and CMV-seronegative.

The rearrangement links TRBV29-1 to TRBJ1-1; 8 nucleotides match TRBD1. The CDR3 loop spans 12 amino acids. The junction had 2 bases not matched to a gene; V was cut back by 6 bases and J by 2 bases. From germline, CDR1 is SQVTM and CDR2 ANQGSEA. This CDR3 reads CSVSGGNTEAFF. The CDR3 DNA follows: TGCAGCGTCTCAGGGGGCAACACTGAAGCTTTCTTT.

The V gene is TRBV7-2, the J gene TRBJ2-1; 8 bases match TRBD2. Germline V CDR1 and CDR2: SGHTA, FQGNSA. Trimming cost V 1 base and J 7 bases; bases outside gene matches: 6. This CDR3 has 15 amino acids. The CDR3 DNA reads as TGTGCCAGCAGCTTAGGCGTAGCGGGATGGAATGAGCAGTTCTTC. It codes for CASSLGVAGWNEQFF.

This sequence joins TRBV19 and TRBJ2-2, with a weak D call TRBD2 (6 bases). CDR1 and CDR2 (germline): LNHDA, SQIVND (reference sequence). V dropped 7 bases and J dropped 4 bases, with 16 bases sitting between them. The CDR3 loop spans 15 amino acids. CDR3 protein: CASTLEGPVTGELFF. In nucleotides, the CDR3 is TGTGCCAGTACCCTGGAGGGCCCCGTCACCGGGGAGCTGTTTTTT.

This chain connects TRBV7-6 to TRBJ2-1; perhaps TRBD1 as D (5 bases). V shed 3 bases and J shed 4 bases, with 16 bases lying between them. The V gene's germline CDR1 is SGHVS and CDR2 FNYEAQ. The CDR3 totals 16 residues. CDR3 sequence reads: CASSFLSQGSYNEQFF. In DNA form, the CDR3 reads TGTGCCAGCAGCTTTTTATCCCAGGGCTCTTACAATGAGCAGTTCTTC. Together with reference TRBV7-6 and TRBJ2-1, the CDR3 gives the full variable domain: GAGVSQSPRYKVTKRGQDVALRCDPISGHVSLYWYRQALGQGPEFLTYFNYEAQQDKSGLPNDRFSAERPEGSISTLTIQRTEQRDSAMYRCASSFLSQGSYNEQFFGPGTRLTVL.

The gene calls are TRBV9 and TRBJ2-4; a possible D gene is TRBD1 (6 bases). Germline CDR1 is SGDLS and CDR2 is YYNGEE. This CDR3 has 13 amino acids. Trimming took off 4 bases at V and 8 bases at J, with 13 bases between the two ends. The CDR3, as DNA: TGTGCCAGCAGCTTACAGGGTACCGACATTCAGTACTTC. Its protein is CASSLQGTDIQYF.

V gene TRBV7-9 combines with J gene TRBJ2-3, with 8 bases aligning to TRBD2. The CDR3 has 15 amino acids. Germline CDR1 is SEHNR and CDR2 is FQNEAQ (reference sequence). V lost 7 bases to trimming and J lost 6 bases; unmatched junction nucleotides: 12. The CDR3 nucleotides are TGTGCCAGCACCCCCCCCGCGGGAGGCTCCGATACGCAGTATTTT. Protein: CASTPPAGGSDTQYF.

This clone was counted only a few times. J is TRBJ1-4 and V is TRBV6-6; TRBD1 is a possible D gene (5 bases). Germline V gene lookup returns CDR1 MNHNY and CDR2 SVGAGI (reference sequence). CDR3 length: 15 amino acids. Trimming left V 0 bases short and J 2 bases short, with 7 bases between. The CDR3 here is CASSYSRGTNEKLFF. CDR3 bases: TGTGCCAGCAGTTACTCTCGGGGGACTAATGAAAAACTGTTTTTT.

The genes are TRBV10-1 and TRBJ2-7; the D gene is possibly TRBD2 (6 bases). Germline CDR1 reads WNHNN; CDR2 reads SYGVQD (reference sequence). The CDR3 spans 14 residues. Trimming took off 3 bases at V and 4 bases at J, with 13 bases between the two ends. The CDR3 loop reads CASSEIGREYEQYF. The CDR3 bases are TGCGCCAGCAGTGAAATCGGGAGAGAATACGAGCAGTACTTC.

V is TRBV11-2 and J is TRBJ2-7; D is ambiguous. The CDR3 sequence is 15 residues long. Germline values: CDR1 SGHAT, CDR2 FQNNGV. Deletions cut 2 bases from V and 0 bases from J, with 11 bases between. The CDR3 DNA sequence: TGTGCCAGCAGCTTAATCGGCACGGGCTCCTACGAGCAGTACTTC. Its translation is CASSLIGTGSYEQYF.